This T cell receptor (beta chain) was observed in a study of blood T cell repertoires in COVID-19. Study at large: COVID-19 samples collected from the United States, Italy and Spain covered acute and convalescent phases. The cDNA or gDNA used as material had been derived from T cells, B-cell-depleted T cells, or PBMCs.

Sequenced by immunoSEQ multiplex PCR; TCRdb stores in-frame clones only, minus some. The repertoire has approximately 450,000 clones, about 90% of them found once; the top ten carry approximately 2%. V dropped 4 bases and J dropped 1; count of bases not matched to a gene: 7. The CDR3 is 15 amino acids. Germline CDR1 and CDR2: SGHRS and YFSETQ. Participant age was roughly 18 to 95 years, and participants resided in about two dozen US areas. The clonotype was recovered from a woman between 18 and 30 years old with acute COVID-19. This sequence joins TRBV5-1 and TRBJ1-1; 7 bases fit TRBD1. The sample was PBMCs or T cells enriched from blood (not recorded which). The CDR3 DNA is TGCGCCAGCAGCCCGCAGGGACAGCCGAACACTGAAGCTTTCTTT. This sequence encodes CASSPQGQPNTEAFF.